The TCR beta chain under discussion was sequenced for a study of glioma-infiltrating T cells after dendritic cell vaccination. Germline V gene lookup returns CDR1 LGHNA and CDR2 YSLEER. V lost 2 bases, J lost 1 base, and 13 bases lay in between. The CDR3 length is 16 residues. Amplification used 60 V beta primers and 13 J beta primers. Produced via immunoSEQ multiplex PCR; TCRdb's table is partial and in-frame only. The table records 100,000 or so clones, around 84% of them present only once. PBMC were collected before vaccination, two weeks after the third vaccination, and at progression. The sample here was blood, taken before dendritic cell vaccination. The gene calls are TRBV4-3 and TRBJ2-3; no clear D gene. The clonotype comes from a human donor with glioblastoma. Written as DNA, the CDR3 is TGCGCCAGCAGCCAACTGGGCGTTTGGGGCACAGATACGCAGTATTTT. This sequence encodes CASSQLGVWGTDTQYF.